These 27 T cell receptor beta chains were all obtained from the same sample, sequenced in a study of cytotoxic CD8 clonotypes in ibrutinib-treated CLL. The table came from immunoSEQ multiplex PCR; TCRdb's copy has only in-frame clones and leaves some out. The sample lists 270,000 or so clones, more than 70% occurring once. The source material was PBMCs, sampled at disease progression, from a patient treated with ibrutinib. These receptors were collected from a human donor with chronic lymphocytic leukemia.

The J gene is TRBJ2-2, the V gene TRBV7-2; a weak D match, TRBD1 (6 bases). CDR3 length equals 15 residues. Germline V gene lookup returns CDR1 SGHTA and CDR2 FQGNSA. V was clipped by 1 base and J by 7 bases, with 13 bases between them. For the CDR3, the DNA is TGTGCCAGCAGCTTAGGACTGGGGGCGGACGGGGAGCTGTTTTTT. Translating gives CASSLGLGADGELFF.

The chain couples TRBV4-3 to TRBJ2-1, with a tentative D call TRBD1 (6 bases). Germline V lookup: CDR1 LGHNA, CDR2 YSLEER. The V end lost 0 bases, the J end lost 4 bases, and 16 bases lay between the germline ends. CDR3 size: 17 residues. CDR3 protein: CASSQDVYQGSYNEQFF. CDR3 coding DNA: TGCGCCAGCAGCCAAGATGTGTACCAGGGGTCATACAATGAGCAGTTCTTC.

The V call is TRBV7-3, the J call TRBJ1-5, with a tentative D call TRBD1 (6 bases). Trimming removed 2 bases at V and 6 bases at J, with 11 bases between. The V gene's germline CDR1 is SGHTA and CDR2 FQGTGA. The CDR3 contains 14 residues. In DNA, the CDR3 is TGTGCCAGCAGCTTAGCAGGGGACGGTCAGCCCCAGCATTTT. Protein product: CASSLAGDGQPQHF. The complete variable domain, with remaining parts taken from reference TRBV7-3 and TRBJ1-5, reads GAGVSQTPSNKVTEKGKYVELRCDPISGHTALYWYRQSLGQGPEFLIYFQGTGAADDSGLPNDRFFAVRPEGSVSTLKIQRTERGDSAVYLCASSLAGDGQPQHFGDGTRLSIL.

The chain uses TRBV11-3 and TRBJ2-7; unclear D gene. The CDR3 runs 16 residues. CDR1 is SGHNT, CDR2 YENEEA, per germline. V lost 3 bases to trimming and J lost 3 bases, with 18 bases between them. CDR3 loop: CASSFDPQAAYYEQYF. CDR3 nucleotide sequence: TGTGCCAGCAGCTTCGATCCTCAGGCAGCCTACTACGAGCAGTACTTC.

The chain uses TRBV6-1 and TRBJ2-4, with D uncertain. V shed 0 bases and J shed 5 bases, with 11 bases lying between them. The CDR3 length is 15 residues. Germline V CDR1 and CDR2: MNHNS, SASEGT. CDR3 residues: CASSEAAGIENIQYF. The CDR3 coding sequence is TGTGCCAGCAGTGAAGCGGCAGGAATCGAAAACATTCAGTACTTC.

The V gene is TRBV9, the J gene TRBJ2-1; 7 bases are shared with TRBD2. The junction had 6 bases not matched to a gene; V was cut back by 1 base and J by 8 bases. Germline V gene lookup returns CDR1 SGDLS and CDR2 YYNGEE. This CDR3 region has 14 residues. CDR3 residues: CASSVYGRIDEQFF. The CDR3 DNA follows: TGTGCCAGCAGCGTATACGGGAGGATTGATGAGCAGTTCTTC. Looking up the rest from reference TRBV9 and TRBJ2-1 gives the full variable domain: DSGVTQTPKHLITATGQRVTLRCSPRSGDLSVYWYQQSLDQGLQFLIQYYNGEERAKGNILERFSAQQFPDLHSELNLSSLELGDSALYFCASSVYGRIDEQFFGPGTRLTVL.

This chain connects TRBV5-4 to TRBJ1-1, with D unclear. This CDR3 has 15 amino acids. Trimming stripped 1 base from V and 8 bases from J, with 18 bases between. Germline V gene data show CDR1 as SGHNT and CDR2 as YYREEE (reference sequence). As DNA, the CDR3 is TGTGCCAGCAGCTTGTTGGGTTGGGCCCCAGAAGAAGCTTTCTTT. It is translated as CASSLLGWAPEEAFF.

This chain's CDR3 is CASSSGPVGDTQYF. CDR3 in DNA: TGTGCCAGCAGTAGCGGCCCGGTAGGGGATACGCAGTATTTT. This rearrangement joins TRBV6-1 to TRBJ2-3, with D possibly being TRBD2 (5 bases). In germline, CDR1 is MNHNS, CDR2 SASEGT. This CDR3 comprises 14 residues. The V gene lost 5 bases and the J gene lost 6 bases, with 15 bases spanning the gap.

The V call is TRBV11-2, the J call TRBJ2-7, with a tentative D call TRBD1 (5 bases). The germline V gene encodes CDR1 SGHAT and CDR2 FQNNGV. Trimming took off 6 bases at V and 3 bases at J, with 18 bases between the two ends. The CDR3 has 15 amino acids. In DNA form, the CDR3 reads TGTGCCAGCAGTAGGCAGGGAACTTCCGACTACGAGCAGTACTTC. It translates to CASSRQGTSDYEQYF.

This clone was seen a single time. The rearrangement joins TRBV9 to TRBJ2-7; weak D call: TRBD1 (6 bases). In germline, CDR1 is SGDLS, CDR2 YYNGEE. V was pared by 4 bases and J by 2 bases, with 19 bases between. CDR3 length: 16 residues. CDR3 sequence (DNA): TGTGCCAGCAGCCCCACGGGCACAGGGCGGGCCTACGAGCAGTACTTC. This translates into CASSPTGTGRAYEQYF.

This chain links TRBV2 with TRBJ2-3; D ambiguous. Per germline, CDR1 SNHLY and CDR2 FYNNEI. This CDR3 has 14 amino acids. V lost 6 bases, J lost 0 bases, and 10 bases lay in between. The CDR3 DNA follows: TGTGCCAGCAGGCTGGACGGTAGCACAGATACGCAGTATTTT. Its translation: CASRLDGSTDTQYF. Filled out from reference TRBV2 and TRBJ2-3, the complete variable domain reads EPEVTQTPSHQVTQMGQEVILRCVPISNHLYFYWYRQILGQKVEFLVSFYNNEISEKSEIFDDQFSVERPDGSNFTLKIRSTKLEDSAMYFCASRLDGSTDTQYFGPGTRLTVL.

The chain joins TRBV5-6 to TRBJ1-2, with D perhaps matching TRBD1 (5 bases). Deletions cut 2 bases from V and 4 bases from J, with 18 bases between. The CDR3 loop spans 16 amino acids. The germline gives CDR1 SGHDT, CDR2 YYEEEE. CDR3 DNA sequence: TGTGCCAGCAGCTTTGTCACAGGAGCTGACGTCTATGGCTACACCTTC. Its translation: CASSFVTGADVYGYTF.

This clone was observed a few times. The chain combines TRBV5-1 with TRBJ1-1; maybe TRBD1 (5 bases). Germline V gene lookup returns CDR1 SGHRS and CDR2 YFSETQ. Trimming shortened V by 0 bases and J by 0 bases, and 9 bases separated the two germline ends. This CDR3 has 15 amino acids. The CDR3 DNA reads TGCGCCAGCAGCTTGGTGGGGGGTGTGAACACTGAAGCTTTCTTT. This encodes CASSLVGGVNTEAFF.

The gene calls are TRBV5-1 and TRBJ2-3, with D perhaps TRBD2 (6 bases). Per the germline V gene, CDR1 is SGHRS and CDR2 is YFSETQ. The CDR3 has 14 amino acids. V was cut by 4 bases and J by 6 bases, with 15 bases left in between. The CDR3 loop reads CASSREKEQDTQYF. The CDR3 DNA follows: TGCGCCAGCAGCCGGGAGAAGGAGCAGGATACGCAGTATTTT.

The gene calls are TRBV19 and TRBJ2-7; weak D call: TRBD2 (6 bases). The CDR3 spans 16 residues. From germline, CDR1 is LNHDA and CDR2 SQIVND (reference sequence). V lost 3 bases and J lost 2, with 17 bases in between. This CDR3 reads CASSITGAGHTYEQYF. The CDR3 bases are TGTGCCAGTAGTATTACCGGAGCGGGCCATACCTACGAGCAGTACTTC.

The chain couples TRBV9 to TRBJ2-3; the D gene is possibly TRBD2 (6 bases). The germline CDR1 and CDR2 sequences are SGDLS and YYNGEE. The V and J ends lost 3 bases and 2 bases respectively, with 16 bases between them. This CDR3 spans 16 amino acids. Here the CDR3 reads CASSARTGTVTDTQYF. CDR3 bases: TGTGCCAGCAGCGCGCGAACCGGGACTGTCACAGATACGCAGTATTTT.

The CDR3 is CASRIAGGPGNEQFF. In DNA form, the CDR3 reads TGCGCCAGCAGGATAGCGGGAGGGCCGGGGAATGAGCAGTTCTTC. The genes are TRBV10-2 and TRBJ2-1; TRBD2 aligns across 11 bases. Germline V gene lookup returns CDR1 WSHSY and CDR2 SAAADI. V was clipped by 6 bases and J by 7 bases; unmatched bases: 8. The CDR3 spans 15 residues.

The rearrangement uses TRBV6-1 and TRBJ1-4; TRBD1 agrees at 7 bases. Germline loops: CDR1 MNHNS, CDR2 SASEGT. Losses at the gene ends were 4 bases for V and 6 bases for J; bases not matched to a gene: 11. The CDR3 has 16 amino acids. The CDR3 DNA reads TGTGCCAGCAGTGGGCCCCGGGACAGAGTCCATGAAAAACTGTTTTTT. This translates into CASSGPRDRVHEKLFF.

CDR3 region: CASSLGYRNNEQFF. CDR3 nucleotide sequence: TGTGCCAGCAGCTTAGGGTACAGGAATAATGAGCAGTTCTTC. The V and J genes are TRBV7-9 and TRBJ2-1; D may be TRBD1 (5 bases). The length of the CDR3 is 14 residues. Germline CDR1 SEHNR, CDR2 FQNEAQ (reference sequence). V shed 1 base and J shed 7 bases, with 11 bases lying between them.

This rearrangement joins TRBV11-2 to TRBJ2-7; 7 bases are shared with TRBD1. Germline V gene lookup returns CDR1 SGHAT and CDR2 FQNNGV. CDR3 length: 15 residues. The V gene end was trimmed by 4 bases and the J gene end by 2 bases; junction bases not matched to a gene: 8. The CDR3 DNA follows: TGTGCCAGCAGCTCACACAGGGGATTCGCCTACGAGCAGTACTTC. It translates to CASSSHRGFAYEQYF.

This rearrangement joins TRBV28 to TRBJ1-4; 8 bases align to TRBD1. CDR1 is MDHEN and CDR2 is SYDVKM in the germline V gene. This CDR3 has 15 amino acids. V shed 5 bases, J shed 6 bases, and the junction held 8 bases outside the gene matches. In nucleotides, the CDR3 is TGTGCCAGCAGTCCCCGCAGGGGGCTAGATGAAAAACTGTTTTTT. Encoded protein: CASSPRRGLDEKLFF.

V usage is TRBV6-6 and J usage is TRBJ2-3, with 9 bases identical to TRBD2. Trimming at V came to 7 bases and at J to 14 bases, leaving 10 bases not matched to a gene. Germline V lookup: CDR1 MNHNY, CDR2 SVGAGI (reference sequence). CDR3 length equals 12 residues. This chain's CDR3 is CASKAGGMIWYF. In DNA, the CDR3 is TGTGCCAGCAAAGCGGGGGGCATGATTTGGTATTTT.

This clone showed up just once. V usage is TRBV6-5 and J usage is TRBJ1-4, with D unclear. Germline V gene data show CDR1 as MNHEY and CDR2 as SVGAGI. There are 14 residues in the CDR3. Trimming removed 4 bases at V and 7 bases at J, with 13 bases between. The CDR3 bases are TGTGCCAGCAGTTTGGACGGAAGGAGTGAAAAACTGTTTTTT. This codes for CASSLDGRSEKLFF.

This clone appeared a single time. This sequence joins TRBV7-2 and TRBJ1-6; tentative D call: TRBD1 (5 bases). The CDR3 loop spans 15 amino acids. The germline V and J ends were trimmed by 5 bases and 6 bases, with 14 bases remaining between them. The V gene's germline CDR1 is SGHTA and CDR2 FQGNSA. The CDR3 bases are TGTGCCAGCAGCAGCGACAGCCTTCTTAATTCACCCCTCCACTTT. Protein sequence: CASSSDSLLNSPLHF.

This clone was observed a handful of times. The rearrangement joins TRBV10-1 to TRBJ1-5, with D perhaps TRBD1 (5 bases). CDR1 is WNHNN, CDR2 SYGVQD, per germline (reference sequence). V lost 4 bases, J lost 4 bases, and 17 bases lay in between. The CDR3 covers 16 residues. The CDR3 region is CASSAPGHPGNQPQHF. In DNA form, the CDR3 reads TGCGCCAGCAGTGCGCCCGGACACCCTGGGAATCAGCCCCAGCATTTT.

The genes are TRBV2 and TRBJ1-5, with 8 bases aligning to TRBD1. After removal of 6 bases from V and 3 bases from J, the junction contained 19 bases not matched to a gene. Germline V CDR1 and CDR2: SNHLY, FYNNEI. This CDR3 is built from 19 residues. CDR3 region: CASSSTTFRTGTHNQPQHF. CDR3 DNA sequence: TGTGCCAGCAGCTCCACGACTTTCAGGACAGGGACCCACAATCAGCCCCAGCATTTT.

V gene TRBV10-3 combines with J gene TRBJ2-3; TRBD2 might be the D (6 bases). From germline, CDR1 is ENHRY and CDR2 SYGVKD. CDR3 length: 14 residues. With 2 bases removed from V and 6 bases from J, the gap between germline ends came to 12 bases. CDR3 region: CAISEVAGMDTQYF. The CDR3 DNA follows: TGTGCCATCAGTGAGGTCGCGGGAATGGATACGCAGTATTTT.